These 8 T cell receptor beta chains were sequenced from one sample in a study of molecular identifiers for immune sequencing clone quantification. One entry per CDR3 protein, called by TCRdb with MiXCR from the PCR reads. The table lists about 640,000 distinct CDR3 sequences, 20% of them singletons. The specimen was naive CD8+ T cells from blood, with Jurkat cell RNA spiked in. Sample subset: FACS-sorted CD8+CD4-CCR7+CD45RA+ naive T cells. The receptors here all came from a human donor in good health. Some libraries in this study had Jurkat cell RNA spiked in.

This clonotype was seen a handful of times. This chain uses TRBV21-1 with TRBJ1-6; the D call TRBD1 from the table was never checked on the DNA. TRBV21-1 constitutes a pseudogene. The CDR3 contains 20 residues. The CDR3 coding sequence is TGTGCCAGCAGCAAAAACCGGGACAGGACTTGGTACTCCTATAATTCACCCCTCCACTTT. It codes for CASSKNRDRTWYSYNSPLHF.

The chain's CDR3 is CSARASLGTGSYEQYF. DNA of the CDR3: TGCAGTGCTAGAGCTTCACTCGGGACAGGCTCCTACGAGCAGTACTTC. The V call is TRBV20-1, the J call TRBJ2-7, with TRBD1 identical over 8 bases. CDR3 length: 16 residues. Germline-derived CDR1 and CDR2 are DFQATT and SNEGSKA (reference sequence). V shed 1 base and J 0 bases; nucleotides not matched to a gene: 8.

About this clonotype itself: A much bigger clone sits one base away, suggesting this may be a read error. In nucleotides, the CDR3 is TGCAGTGCTAGAGATCGAGTAACTAGCTGGGAGCAGTACTTC. It encodes CSARDRVTSWEQYF. The chain combines TRBV20-1 with TRBJ2-7; the D gene is possibly TRBD2 (6 bases). Germline CDR1 DFQATT, CDR2 SNEGSKA (reference sequence). Deletions cut 0 bases from V and 7 bases from J, with 16 bases between. CDR3 length equals 14 residues.

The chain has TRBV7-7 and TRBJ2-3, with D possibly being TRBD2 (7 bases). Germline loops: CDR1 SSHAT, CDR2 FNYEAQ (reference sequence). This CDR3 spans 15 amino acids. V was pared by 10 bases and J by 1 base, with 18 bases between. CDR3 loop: CATWAGAAGTDTQYF. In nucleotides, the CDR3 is TGTGCCACCTGGGCGGGGGCTGCTGGCACAGATACGCAGTATTTT.

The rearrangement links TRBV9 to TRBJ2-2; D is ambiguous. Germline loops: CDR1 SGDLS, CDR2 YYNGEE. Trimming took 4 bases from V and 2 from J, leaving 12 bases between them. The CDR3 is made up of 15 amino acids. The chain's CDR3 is CASSPQDRNTGELFF. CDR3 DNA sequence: TGTGCCAGCAGCCCTCAGGACCGAAACACCGGGGAGCTGTTTTTT.

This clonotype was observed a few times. The CDR3 region is CASSDRTGENSGNTIYF. The CDR3 coding sequence is TGTGCCAGCAGCGATCGGACAGGGGAGAACTCTGGAAACACCATATATTTT. The J gene is TRBJ1-3, the V gene TRBV7-9; 9 nucleotides match TRBD1. The junction had 8 bases not matched to a gene; V was cut back by 5 bases and J by 0 bases. The CDR3 consists of 17 residues. Germline values: CDR1 SEHNR, CDR2 FQNEAQ (reference sequence).

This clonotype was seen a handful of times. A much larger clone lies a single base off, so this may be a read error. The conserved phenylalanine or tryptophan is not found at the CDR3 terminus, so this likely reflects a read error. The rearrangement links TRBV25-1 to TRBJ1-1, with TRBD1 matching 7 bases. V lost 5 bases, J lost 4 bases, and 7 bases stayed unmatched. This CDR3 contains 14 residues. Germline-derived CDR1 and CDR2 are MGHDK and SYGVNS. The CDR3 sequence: CASSKQGSGTEAFL. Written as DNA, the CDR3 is TGTGCCAGCAGTAAACAGGGGTCGGGCACTGAAGCTTTCCTT.

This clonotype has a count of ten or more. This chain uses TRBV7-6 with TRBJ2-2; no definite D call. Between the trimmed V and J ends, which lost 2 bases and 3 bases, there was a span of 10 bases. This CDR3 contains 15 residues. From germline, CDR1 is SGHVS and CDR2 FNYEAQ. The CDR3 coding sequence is TGTGCCAGCAGCTTAACTCAAACCTACACCGGGGAGCTGTTTTTT. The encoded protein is CASSLTQTYTGELFF.